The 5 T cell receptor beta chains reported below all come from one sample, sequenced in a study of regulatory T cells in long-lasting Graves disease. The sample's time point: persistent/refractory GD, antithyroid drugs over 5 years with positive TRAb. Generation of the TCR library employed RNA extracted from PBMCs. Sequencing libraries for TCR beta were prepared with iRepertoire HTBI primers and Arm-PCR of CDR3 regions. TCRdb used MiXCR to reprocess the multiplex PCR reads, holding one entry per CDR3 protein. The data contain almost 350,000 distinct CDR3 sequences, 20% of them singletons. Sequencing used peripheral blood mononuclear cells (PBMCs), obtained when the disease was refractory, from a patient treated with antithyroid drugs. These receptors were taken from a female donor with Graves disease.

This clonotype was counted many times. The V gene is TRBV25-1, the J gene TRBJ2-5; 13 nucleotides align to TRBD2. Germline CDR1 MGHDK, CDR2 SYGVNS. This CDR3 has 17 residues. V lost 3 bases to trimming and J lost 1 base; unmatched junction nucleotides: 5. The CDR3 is CASSDLGTSGIQETQYF. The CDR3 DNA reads TGTGCCAGCAGTGACCTAGGGACTAGCGGGATCCAAGAGACCCAGTACTTC.

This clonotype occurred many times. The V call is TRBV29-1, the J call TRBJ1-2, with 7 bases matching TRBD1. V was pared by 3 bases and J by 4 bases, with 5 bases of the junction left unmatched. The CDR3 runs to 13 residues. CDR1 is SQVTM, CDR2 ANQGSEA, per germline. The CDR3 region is CSVDRGLGYGYTF. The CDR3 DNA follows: TGCAGCGTTGATAGGGGGCTCGGCTATGGCTACACCTTC.

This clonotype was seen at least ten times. CDR3 DNA: TGCAGTGCTAGAGGGTACTTAGGGGGCTACACCTTC. Protein: CSARGYLGGYTF. This chain uses TRBV20-1 with TRBJ1-2; D unclear. The CDR3 has 12 residues. Germline assignment: CDR1 DFQATT and CDR2 SNEGSKA (reference sequence). V lost 1 base and J 8 bases, leaving 11 bases between the germline ends.

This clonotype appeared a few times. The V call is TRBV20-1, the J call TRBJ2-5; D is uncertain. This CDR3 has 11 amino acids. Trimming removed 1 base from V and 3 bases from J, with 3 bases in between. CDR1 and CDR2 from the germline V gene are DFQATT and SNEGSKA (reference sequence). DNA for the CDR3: TGCAGTGCTAGAGGGAAAGAGACCCAGTACTTC. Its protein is CSARGKETQYF.

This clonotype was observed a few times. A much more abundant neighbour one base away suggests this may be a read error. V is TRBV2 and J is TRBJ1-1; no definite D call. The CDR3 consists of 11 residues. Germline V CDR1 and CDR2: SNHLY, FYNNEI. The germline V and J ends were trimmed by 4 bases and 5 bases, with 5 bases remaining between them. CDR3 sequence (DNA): TGTGCCAGCAGTGGACGGACTGAAGCTTTCTTT. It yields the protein CASSGRTEAFF.